This passage covers 18 T cell receptor beta chains from one sample sequenced in a study of CD4 T cells in relation to SARS-CoV-2 and coronaviruses. Libraries were prepared by immunoSEQ multiplex PCR; TCRdb keeps only in-frame clonotypes and omits some of them. The profile shows 35,000 or so clones, around four fifths of them singletons. Antigen specificity for these receptors is unknown. Sequencing input: memory CD4+ T cells from PBMCs, cultured in vitro. These TCRs come from an adult with COVID-19.

The gene calls are TRBV2 and TRBJ2-1, with 7 bases identical to TRBD1. The CDR3 runs 15 residues. Trimming at V came to 5 bases and at J to 4 bases, leaving 8 bases not matched to a gene. Germline CDR1 and CDR2: SNHLY and FYNNEI. The CDR3: CASSRDRAPYNEQFF. The DNA of the CDR3 is TGTGCCAGCAGTCGCGACAGGGCCCCGTACAATGAGCAGTTCTTC.

The chain combines TRBV2 with TRBJ2-7; D not certain. V was pared by 6 bases and J by 3 bases, with 6 bases between. The CDR3 sequence is 11 residues long. CDR1 and CDR2 from the germline V gene are SNHLY and FYNNEI. The CDR3: CASSTLYEQYF. The CDR3 region has the DNA TGTGCCAGCAGCACCCTCTACGAGCAGTACTTC.

V gene TRBV29-1 combines with J gene TRBJ2-1; TRBD2 agrees at 10 bases. This CDR3 is built from 15 residues. The germline CDR1 and CDR2 sequences are SQVTM and ANQGSEA. The junction had 11 bases not matched to a gene; V was cut back by 4 bases and J by 8 bases. CDR3 bases: TGCAGCGTTGGAGGGGCTAGCGGGAGTGCGGATGAGCAGTTCTTC. This codes for CSVGGASGSADEQFF.

J is TRBJ1-1 and V is TRBV2; D remains ambiguous. Trimming stripped 7 bases from V and 0 bases from J, with 9 bases between. This CDR3 is 13 amino acids long. The germline CDR1 and CDR2 sequences are SNHLY and FYNNEI. The CDR3 here is CASNRAMNTEAFF. CDR3 coding DNA: TGTGCCAGCAACCGGGCAATGAACACTGAAGCTTTCTTT.

This clone was observed a handful of times. This sequence joins TRBV3-1 (or the pseudogene TRBV3-2) and TRBJ1-2; D not resolved. The germline V gene encodes CDR1 LGHDT and CDR2 YNNKEL (reference sequence). This CDR3 is 13 amino acids long. Trimming removed 3 bases from V and 7 bases from J, with 12 bases in between. The CDR3 sequence is CASSHKRTFGYTF. The CDR3 bases are TGTGCCAGCAGCCACAAAAGGACTTTTGGCTACACCTTC.

This chain joins TRBV4-1 and TRBJ2-4; D remains ambiguous. Germline V gene lookup returns CDR1 MGHRA and CDR2 YSYEKL. Trimming left V 0 bases short and J 0 bases short, with 12 bases between. CDR3 length: 17 amino acids. The CDR3 loop reads CASSQDSLFLAKNIQYF. CDR3 bases: TGCGCCAGCAGCCAAGACTCCTTATTTTTAGCCAAAAACATTCAGTACTTC.

The DNA of the CDR3 is TGTGCCAGCAGTGACGGACTAGCGGGAGATCAGTTCTTC. The encoded protein is CASSDGLAGDQFF. The chain uses TRBV25-1 and TRBJ2-1, with 13 bases that match TRBD2. Trimming at V came to 3 bases and at J to 13 bases, leaving 3 bases not matched to a gene. This CDR3 has 13 amino acids. CDR1 MGHDK and CDR2 SYGVNS come from the germline V gene.

The chain carries TRBV19 and TRBJ2-2, with D possibly TRBD1 on 6 matching bases. This CDR3 comprises 14 residues. V was cut by 4 bases and J by 2 bases, with 8 bases left in between. The germline V gene has CDR1 LNHDA and CDR2 SQIVND (reference sequence). The CDR3 reads CASSKQGNTGELFF. CDR3 in DNA: TGTGCCAGTAGTAAACAGGGCAACACCGGGGAGCTGTTTTTT.

The chain links TRBV20-1 to TRBJ2-3; tentative D call: TRBD2 (5 bases). From germline, CDR1 is DFQATT and CDR2 SNEGSKA (reference sequence). This CDR3 region has 15 residues. V lost 3 bases and J 5 bases, leaving 18 bases between the germline ends. CDR3 sequence: CSASYPGYKGDTQYF. DNA of the CDR3: TGCAGTGCTAGTTACCCGGGATACAAGGGAGATACGCAGTATTTT.

This rearrangement joins TRBV6-5 to TRBJ2-3, with 11 bases identical to TRBD1. J lost 3 bases, V lost 6 bases, and 5 bases had no gene match. The CDR3 loop spans 15 amino acids. CDR1 and CDR2 (germline): MNHEY, SVGAGI. Here the CDR3 reads CASSPGTGGTDTQYF. Written as DNA, the CDR3 is TGTGCCAGCAGCCCCGGGACAGGGGGGACAGATACGCAGTATTTT.

The chain combines TRBV29-1 with TRBJ2-5, with D perhaps matching TRBD2 (6 bases). The V gene lost 7 bases and the J gene lost 5 bases, with 8 bases spanning the gap. This CDR3 is built from 10 residues. Germline CDR1 SQVTM, CDR2 ANQGSEA. The CDR3 nucleotides are TGCAGCGCCCGGGAGGAGACCCAGTACTTC. This encodes CSAREETQYF.

The chain recombines TRBV29-1 with TRBJ1-1; TRBD1 matches 8 bases. The CDR3 has 11 residues. Losses at the gene ends were 7 bases for V and 12 bases for J; bases not matched to a gene: 10. Germline CDR1 is SQVTM and CDR2 is ANQGSEA. This chain's CDR3 is CSGFQGARPFF. CDR3 nucleotides: TGCAGCGGATTTCAGGGGGCTAGGCCTTTCTTT.

This clone was recorded a few times. This sequence joins TRBV5-6 and TRBJ1-1, with a tentative D call TRBD1 (5 bases). The CDR3 consists of 15 residues. V lost 2 bases to trimming and J lost 1 base, with 12 bases between them. CDR1 is SGHDT, CDR2 YYEEEE, per germline. The CDR3 sequence: CASSLLGVGNTEAFF. The CDR3 bases are TGTGCCAGCAGCTTACTGGGGGTAGGGAACACTGAAGCTTTCTTT.

This clone was seen a handful of times. The J gene is TRBJ2-1, the V gene TRBV5-4; 7 bases are shared with TRBD2. The CDR3 spans 15 residues. Germline CDR1 SGHNT, CDR2 YYREEE (reference sequence). J lost 6 bases, V lost 4 bases, and 10 bases had no gene match. CDR3 sequence (DNA): TGTGCCAGCAGCCCGCGGGAAGCGGGAACCAATGAGCAGTTCTTC. Its protein is CASSPREAGTNEQFF.

This clone occurred a few times. The chain links TRBV6-2 or TRBV6-3 to TRBJ2-2; D unresolved. Germline V CDR1 and CDR2: MNHEY, SVGEGT. This CDR3 is 15 amino acids long. The V end lost 6 bases, the J end lost 5 bases, and 16 bases lay between the germline ends. The DNA of the CDR3 is TGTGCCAGCAGCTTCTCAACAATACAAACCGGGGAGCTGTTTTTT. This sequence encodes CASSFSTIQTGELFF.

The chain combines TRBV3-1 (or the pseudogene TRBV3-2) with TRBJ2-1; D unclear. Trimming took off 4 bases at V and 6 bases at J, with 10 bases between the two ends. CDR1 and CDR2 from the germline V gene are LGHDT and YNNKEL (reference sequence). The CDR3 covers 13 residues. The CDR3, as DNA: TGTGCCAGCAGCCCAGCTTACGGCAATGAGCAGTTCTTC. Its translation is CASSPAYGNEQFF.

This clone was observed a few times. This rearrangement joins TRBV19 to TRBJ2-7; the D gene is possibly TRBD1 (6 bases). The CDR3 sequence is 14 residues long. V lost 3 bases, J lost 1 base, and 10 bases lay in between. Germline CDR1 LNHDA, CDR2 SQIVND (reference sequence). CDR3 sequence reads: CASSIPGASYEQYF. The CDR3 DNA sequence: TGTGCCAGTAGTATCCCAGGGGCATCCTACGAGCAGTACTTC. The whole variable domain, remainder taken from reference TRBV19 and TRBJ2-7, is DGGITQSPKYLFRKEGQNVTLSCEQNLNHDAMYWYRQDPGQGLRLIYYSQIVNDFQKGDIAEGYSVSREKKESFPLTVTSAQKNPTAFYLCASSIPGASYEQYFGPGTRLTVT.

V and J are TRBV7-8 and TRBJ2-5; unclear D gene. Trimming took off 5 bases at V and 2 bases at J, with 15 bases between the two ends. This CDR3 spans 15 amino acids. CDR1 and CDR2 (germline): SGHVS, FQNEAQ. The CDR3 nucleotides are TGTGCCAGCAGCCCAGACCCGGGCAGGCAAGAGACCCAGTACTTC. Its translation is CASSPDPGRQETQYF. The full variable domain, its missing parts supplied by reference TRBV7-8 and TRBJ2-5, is GAGVSQSPRYKVAKRGQDVALRCDPISGHVSLFWYQQALGQGPEFLTYFQNEAQLDKSGLPSDRFFAERPEGSVSTLKIQRTQQEDSAVYLCASSPDPGRQETQYFGPGTRLLVL.